These T cell receptor beta chains were read from a single sample in a study of T cell repertoires in cytomegalovirus infection. TCRdb re-analysed the reads in MiXCR, keeping a single row per CDR3 protein. The data show 740,000 or so distinct CDR3 sequences, 35% to 45% seen once. The sequenced sample was PBMCs. The receptors come from a human donor in good health (CMV status not recorded). Some clones in this sample may be carry-over from other donors' samples. Both conserved end residues are part of each CDR3. The D gene is left open where the match is weak. Only some rows state a clone size, as once, few, many or a class for expanded clones.

J: TRBJ1-6; length: 15; V: TRBV28; size: few; D: -; DNA: TGTGCCAGCAGTTTAATGCACAGGGTCAATTCACCCCTCCACTTT; CDR3: CASSLMHRVNSPLHF
J: TRBJ2-1; length: 11; V: TRBV20-1; size: -; D: -; DNA: TGCAGTGCGCGGACGGTAGCGGAGCAGTTCTTC; CDR3: CSARTVAEQFF
J: TRBJ2-1; length: 15; V: TRBV19; size: once; D: -; DNA: TGTGCCAGTATTATAAGCCCCTCTAAGGGCGATGAGCAGTTCTTC; CDR3: CASIISPSKGDEQFF
J: TRBJ1-1; length: 13; V: TRBV10-3; size: few; D: -; DNA: TGTGCCATCAAGGAGGGAAAAGGAACTGAAGCTTTCTTT; CDR3: CAIKEGKGTEAFF
J: TRBJ2-7; length: 17; V: TRBV28; size: few; D: TRBD1; DNA: TGTGCCAGCAGTTCGGCGAGGTCGGGACAGGCATCCTACGAGCAGTACTTC; CDR3: CASSSARSGQASYEQYF
J: TRBJ2-3; length: 17; V: TRBV7-9; size: few; D: TRBD1; DNA: TGTGCCAGCAGCTTTCCGACGGGACAGAAGCTGCCAGATACGCAGTATTTT; CDR3: CASSFPTGQKLPDTQYF
J: TRBJ2-7; length: 14; V: TRBV7-2; size: many; D: TRBD1; DNA: TGTGCCAGCAGCTTAAACACAGGGGGAAGCGAGCAGTACTTC; CDR3: CASSLNTGGSEQYF
J: TRBJ1-6; length: 12; V: TRBV7-9; size: many; D: -; DNA: TGTGCCAGCAGCTTAGCGTTAAAGGGACTCCACTTT; CDR3: CASSLALKGLHF
J: TRBJ1-5; length: 14; V: TRBV5-1; size: few; D: -; DNA: TGCGCCAGCAGGGGGGGCGGGCCGAATCAGCCCCAGCATTTT; CDR3: CASRGGGPNQPQHF
J: TRBJ2-7; length: 15; V: TRBV24-1; size: -; D: TRBD1; DNA: TGTGCCACCAGTGATGGGACAGAACCTACCTACGAGCAGTACTTC; CDR3: CATSDGTEPTYEQYF
J: TRBJ1-6; length: 17; V: TRBV20-1; size: -; D: TRBD1; DNA: TGCAGTGCTAGAAAGATACAGGGGAGCTCCTATAATTCACCCCTCCACTTT; CDR3: CSARKIQGSSYNSPLHF
J: TRBJ1-1; length: 14; V: TRBV7-9; size: few; D: -; DNA: TGTGCCAGCAGCTTCGGGGGCTTGGTCACTGAAGCTTTCTTT; CDR3: CASSFGGLVTEAFF
J: TRBJ2-3; length: 17; V: TRBV7-6; size: -; D: TRBD2; DNA: TGTGCCAGCAGCTTGGGGGCCAGCGGGGGGATAACAGATACGCAGTATTTT; CDR3: CASSLGASGGITDTQYF
J: TRBJ2-5; length: 16; V: TRBV24-1; size: -; D: -; DNA: TGTGCCACCAGTGATTTGCCCCGGAGCGGGCAAGAGACCCAGTACTTC; CDR3: CATSDLPRSGQETQYF
J: TRBJ1-2; length: 16; V: TRBV2; size: -; D: TRBD1; DNA: TGTGCCAGCGCGAAAGAAGTGACAGGGGGCGTGCGTGGCTACACCTTC; CDR3: CASAKEVTGGVRGYTF
J: TRBJ1-6; length: 16; V: TRBV7-2; size: -; D: -; DNA: TGTGCCAGCAGCTTATGGCGGCTGGACTATAATTCACCCCTCCACTTT; CDR3: CASSLWRLDYNSPLHF
J: TRBJ2-2; length: 16; V: TRBV19; size: -; D: -; DNA: TGTGCCAGTAGTATCCAGGGCAGGAGAAAGCCCGGGGAGCTGTTTTTT; CDR3: CASSIQGRRKPGELFF
J: TRBJ1-1; length: 14; V: TRBV10-3; size: -; D: -; DNA: TGTGCCATCAGTCCCAACCATGGGGACACTGAAGCTTTCTTT; CDR3: CAISPNHGDTEAFF
J: TRBJ1-1; length: 15; V: TRBV2; size: -; D: TRBD1; DNA: TGTGCCAGCAACTCCAACAGGGGGTCTAACACTGAAGCTTTCTTT; CDR3: CASNSNRGSNTEAFF
J: TRBJ2-3; length: 12; V: TRBV7-9; size: few; D: -; DNA: TGTGCCAGCAGGCCTAACAGTGATACGCAGTATTTT; CDR3: CASRPNSDTQYF
J: TRBJ2-2; length: 15; V: TRBV27; size: -; D: -; DNA: TGTGCCAGCAGTCCTCGCATGGGGGACCGGAATACCCTGTTTTTT; CDR3: CASSPRMGDRNTLFF
J: TRBJ1-1; length: 15; V: TRBV6-2/TRBV6-3; size: few; D: TRBD1; DNA: TGTGCCAGCACCAGCGACAGGGGAATGAACACTGAAGCTTTCTTT; CDR3: CASTSDRGMNTEAFF
J: TRBJ1-2; length: 18; V: TRBV14; size: -; D: TRBD1; DNA: TGTGCCAGCAGCCAAGATATAGTGGGGAAGGACAGGGTCCCTGGCTACACCTTC; CDR3: CASSQDIVGKDRVPGYTF
J: TRBJ1-1; length: 16; V: TRBV10-3; size: -; D: TRBD1; DNA: TGTGCCATCAGTGGAGGAACAGGGGGATGGAACACTGAAGCTTTCTTT; CDR3: CAISGGTGGWNTEAFF
J: TRBJ2-7; length: 15; V: TRBV5-5; size: -; D: -; DNA: TGTGCCAGCAGCTTGGCCATTTATAGGGCCCACGATCAGTACTTC; CDR3: CASSLAIYRAHDQYF
J: TRBJ1-5; length: 14; V: TRBV12-3/TRBV12-4; size: few; D: -; DNA: TGTGCCAGCAGACTGCAGGGGAACAATCAGCCCCAGCATTTT; CDR3: CASRLQGNNQPQHF
J: TRBJ2-3; length: 11; V: TRBV12-3/TRBV12-4; size: -; D: -; DNA: TGTGCCAGCAGGTACTTGGGTACGCAGTATTTT; CDR3: CASRYLGTQYF
J: TRBJ2-2; length: 14; V: TRBV7-8; size: many; D: -; DNA: TGTGCCAGCGAAACTCGAGTAAACACCGGGGAGCTGTTTTTT; CDR3: CASETRVNTGELFF
J: TRBJ1-1; length: 16; V: TRBV7-8; size: once; D: TRBD1; DNA: TGTGCCAGCAGCTTAGCTGGGGGACAGGGCCCCACTGCAGCTTTCTTT; CDR3: CASSLAGGQGPTAAFF
J: TRBJ2-1; length: 14; V: TRBV6-6; size: once; D: -; DNA: TGTGCCAGCAGTCCCGGGGTCTTACTGAATGCGCAGTTCTTC; CDR3: CASSPGVLLNAQFF
J: TRBJ2-5; length: 15; V: TRBV10-3; size: few; D: TRBD2; DNA: TGTGCCATCAGTGATCCGGGACTAGGGAAAGAGACCCAGTACTTC; CDR3: CAISDPGLGKETQYF
J: TRBJ2-1; length: 16; V: TRBV5-6; size: few; D: TRBD1; DNA: TGTGCCAGCAGCTTGAACACCGGGACAGGGAACAATGAGCAGTTCTTC; CDR3: CASSLNTGTGNNEQFF
J: TRBJ1-5; length: 13; V: TRBV4-2; size: -; D: -; DNA: TGTGCCAGCTCAAAAACCGGGGATCAGCCCCAGCATTTT; CDR3: CASSKTGDQPQHF
J: TRBJ2-7; length: 17; V: TRBV11-2; size: -; D: -; DNA: TGTGCCAGCAGCACTAGTGGGTTGAGCCCTACCTCCTACGAGCAGTACTTC; CDR3: CASSTSGLSPTSYEQYF
J: TRBJ1-2; length: 14; V: TRBV7-9; size: few; D: TRBD1; DNA: TGTGCCAGCAGCTTCACGACAGGGGCTTATGGCTACACCTTC; CDR3: CASSFTTGAYGYTF
J: TRBJ1-2; length: 14; V: TRBV28; size: -; D: -; DNA: TGTGCCAGCGGACCAAGCGTGGGCCTCGGTGGCTACACCTTC; CDR3: CASGPSVGLGGYTF
J: TRBJ1-2; length: 19; V: TRBV28; size: -; D: TRBD1; DNA: TGTGCCAGCAGTTTATTGAAAATTCTCCGGGACAGGGATAGTCATGGCTACACCTTC; CDR3: CASSLLKILRDRDSHGYTF
J: TRBJ1-1; length: 15; V: TRBV11-1; size: few; D: -; DNA: TGTGCCAGCAGCTTAGGTGGTAATCTCTTCACTGAAGCTTTCTTT; CDR3: CASSLGGNLFTEAFF
J: TRBJ2-5; length: 15; V: TRBV5-1; size: -; D: TRBD1; DNA: TGCGCCAGCAGCCCCGGACAGGGATCCGCGGAGACCCAGTACTTC; CDR3: CASSPGQGSAETQYF
J: TRBJ2-1; length: 16; V: TRBV7-2; size: few; D: TRBD2; DNA: TGTGCCAGCAGCCCTCGGACTAGCGGGAGGTACAATGAGCAGTTCTTC; CDR3: CASSPRTSGRYNEQFF
J: TRBJ2-2; length: 16; V: TRBV7-3; size: few; D: -; DNA: TGTGCCAGCAGCTTAAAAGGGAAAGCGAACACCGGGGAGCTGTTTTTT; CDR3: CASSLKGKANTGELFF
J: TRBJ1-3; length: 14; V: TRBV28; size: -; D: -; DNA: TGTGCCAGCAGTTGGGCAGGGACTGGAAACACCATATATTTT; CDR3: CASSWAGTGNTIYF
J: TRBJ2-7; length: 12; V: TRBV19; size: -; D: -; DNA: TGTGCCAGTACTGGGAGAGGCCTCGAGCAGTACTTC; CDR3: CASTGRGLEQYF
J: TRBJ2-3; length: 16; V: TRBV6-5; size: -; D: TRBD1; DNA: TGTGCCAGCAGTACTCAGGGGGCCAGGATTTCGGATACGCAGTATTTT; CDR3: CASSTQGARISDTQYF
J: TRBJ1-5; length: 15; V: TRBV7-9; size: many; D: -; DNA: TGTGCCAGCAGCCCAGGGTCCCTTCGCAATCAGCCCCAGCATTTT; CDR3: CASSPGSLRNQPQHF
J: TRBJ1-1; length: 16; V: TRBV6-2/TRBV6-3; size: -; D: -; DNA: TGTGCCAGCACCGAGGGGGGGCCCCCCATGAACACTGAAGCTTTCTTT; CDR3: CASTEGGPPMNTEAFF
J: TRBJ1-1; length: 14; V: TRBV6-5; size: -; D: -; DNA: TGTGCCAGCAGTTACTCCCAGGGGTACACTGAAGCTTTCTTT; CDR3: CASSYSQGYTEAFF
J: TRBJ2-1; length: 15; V: TRBV7-9; size: -; D: -; DNA: TGTGCCAGCAGCCCTGCGGGGAGTTGGGGTAATGAGCAGTTCTTC; CDR3: CASSPAGSWGNEQFF
J: TRBJ1-5; length: 15; V: TRBV19; size: few; D: -; DNA: TGTGCCAGTAGTCCGCGAGGGGCGAGCAATCAGCCCCAGCATTTT; CDR3: CASSPRGASNQPQHF
J: TRBJ2-1; length: 13; V: TRBV9; size: -; D: -; DNA: TGTGCCAGCGGAGGGATTTCTCACAATGAGCAGTTCTTC; CDR3: CASGGISHNEQFF
J: TRBJ1-2; length: 15; V: TRBV28; size: few; D: -; DNA: TGTGCCAGCAGTTTTGGACGGGCCCTTAACTATGGCTACACCTTC; CDR3: CASSFGRALNYGYTF
J: TRBJ1-2; length: 12; V: TRBV3-1; size: -; D: -; DNA: TGTGCCAGCAGCCAAGGAGCGGGTGGCTACACCTTC; CDR3: CASSQGAGGYTF
J: TRBJ2-7; length: 19; V: TRBV28; size: few; D: -; DNA: TGTGCCAGCAGTCCCCCGGGACCGATATGGGTTTCCTTCTCCTACGAGCAGTACTTC; CDR3: CASSPPGPIWVSFSYEQYF
J: TRBJ2-5; length: 15; V: TRBV11-2; size: -; D: -; DNA: TGTGCCAGCAGCTTAAGTAGCGGCGGGTCTAAGACCCAGTACTTC; CDR3: CASSLSSGGSKTQYF
J: TRBJ2-5; length: 12; V: TRBV5-5; size: many; D: -; DNA: TGTGCCAGCAGCTTGGCCCATGAGACCCAGTACTTC; CDR3: CASSLAHETQYF